This T cell receptor beta chain was documented in a study of CD8 T cells in Susac syndrome. Germline CDR1 GTSNPN, CDR2 SVGIG (reference sequence). The junction had 1 base not matched to a gene; V was cut back by 5 bases and J by 0 bases. There are 13 residues in the CDR3. RNA, at about 0.45 to 1 ug, was reverse transcribed with random hexamers. TCRdb itself ran the immunoSEQ multiplex PCR reads through MiXCR, one entry per CDR3 protein. The sample lists 170,000 or so distinct CDR3 sequences; 94% were seen once. Sequencing input: CD4+ T cells from PBMCs. The source of this sequence is a human donor with Susac syndrome. The chain combines TRBV30 with TRBJ2-3; 8 positions agree with TRBD2. DNA for the CDR3: TGTGCCTGGGCGGGGGGTAGCACAGATACGCAGTATTTT. Its translation: CAWAGGSTDTQYF.